This T cell receptor (beta chain) was identified in a study of cytomegalovirus exposure and HLA in healthy donors. Study-level information: When 398 donors were genotyped, roughly 82% of them were found to fall in the Caucasian-associated ancestry cluster.

The CDR3 is 14 residues long. Per germline, CDR1 MNHNS and CDR2 SASEGT. Trimming cost V 5 bases and J 3 bases, with 11 bases left between them. 60 Vbeta and 13 Jbeta primers were used in PCR. TCRdb's table, derived via immunoSEQ multiplex PCR, lists solely in-frame clones and lacks some. The sample data list under 200,000 clones. The sequenced sample consisted of PBMCs. The receptor's source is a man between 25 and 39 years old in good health and CMV-seronegative. The chain links TRBV6-1 to TRBJ2-1; perhaps TRBD2 as D (5 bases). The CDR3 DNA reads as TGTGCCAGCAGTATATCCCGGGGCTACAATGAGCAGTTCTTC. Translated, it gives CASSISRGYNEQFF.